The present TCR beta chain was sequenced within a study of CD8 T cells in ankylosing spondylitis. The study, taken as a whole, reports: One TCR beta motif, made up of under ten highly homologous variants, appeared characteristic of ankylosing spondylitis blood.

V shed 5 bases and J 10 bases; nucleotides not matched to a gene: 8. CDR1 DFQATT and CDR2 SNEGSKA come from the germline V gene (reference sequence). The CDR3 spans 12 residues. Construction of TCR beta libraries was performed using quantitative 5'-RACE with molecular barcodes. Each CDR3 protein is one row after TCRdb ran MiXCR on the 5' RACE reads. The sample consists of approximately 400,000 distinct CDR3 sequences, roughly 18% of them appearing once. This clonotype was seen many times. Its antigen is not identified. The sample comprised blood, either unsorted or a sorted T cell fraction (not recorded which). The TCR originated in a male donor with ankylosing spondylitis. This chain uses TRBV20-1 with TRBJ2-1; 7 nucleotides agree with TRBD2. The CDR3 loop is CSAEGASGEQFF. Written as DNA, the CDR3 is TGCAGTGCTGAAGGGGCTAGCGGAGAGCAGTTCTTC.